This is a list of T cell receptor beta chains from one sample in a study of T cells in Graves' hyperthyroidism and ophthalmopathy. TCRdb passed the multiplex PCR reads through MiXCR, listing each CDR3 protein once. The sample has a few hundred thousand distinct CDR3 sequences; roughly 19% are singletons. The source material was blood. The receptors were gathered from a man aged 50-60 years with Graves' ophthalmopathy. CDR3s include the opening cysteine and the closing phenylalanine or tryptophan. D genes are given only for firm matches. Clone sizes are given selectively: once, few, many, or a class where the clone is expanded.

CDR3nt: TGCGCCAGCAGCTTGGACACTGGAAACACCATATATTTT; CDR3aa: CASSLDTGNTIYF; v_gene: TRBV5-1; abundance: few; d_gene: -; j_gene: TRBJ1-3
CDR3nt: TGCGCCAGCAGCTCTCAATTGATAGGGACAGCAACTAATGAAAAACTGTTTTTT; CDR3aa: CASSSQLIGTATNEKLFF; v_gene: TRBV5-1; abundance: few; d_gene: TRBD1; j_gene: TRBJ1-4
CDR3nt: TGTGCCACCAGTGATTTTCCGGGGTGGCGGGAGACCCAGTACTTC; CDR3aa: CATSDFPGWRETQYF; v_gene: TRBV24-1; abundance: many; d_gene: -; j_gene: TRBJ2-5
CDR3nt: TGTGCCACCAGAGCGGTCACAGATACGCAGTATTTT; CDR3aa: CATRAVTDTQYF; v_gene: TRBV15; abundance: many; d_gene: -; j_gene: TRBJ2-3
CDR3nt: TGTGCCAGCAGCTTAGCCACAGGGAAAAGCTCCTACGAGCAGTACTTC; CDR3aa: CASSLATGKSSYEQYF; v_gene: TRBV13; abundance: -; d_gene: -; j_gene: TRBJ2-7
CDR3nt: TGCGCCAGCAGTCCAGGGGGCAAGGAAAAACTGTTTTTT; CDR3aa: CASSPGGKEKLFF; v_gene: TRBV5-1; abundance: -; d_gene: TRBD1; j_gene: TRBJ1-4
CDR3nt: TGTGCCAGTAGTCACGGGGGTGGGAATGAGCAGTTCTTC; CDR3aa: CASSHGGGNEQFF; v_gene: TRBV19; abundance: -; d_gene: -; j_gene: TRBJ2-1
CDR3nt: TGTGCCAGCAGTGAAGGGGGGCTGCGGATCTACGAGCAGTACTTC; CDR3aa: CASSEGGLRIYEQYF; v_gene: TRBV2; abundance: many; d_gene: -; j_gene: TRBJ2-7
CDR3nt: TGCAGCGGTCTCCCGGGACAAGAAGCAGATACGCAGTATTTT; CDR3aa: CSGLPGQEADTQYF; v_gene: TRBV29-1; abundance: few; d_gene: -; j_gene: TRBJ2-3
CDR3nt: TGTGCCAGCAGCTTTACAGGGAGGCCAGACTATGGCTACACCTTC; CDR3aa: CASSFTGRPDYGYTF; v_gene: TRBV5-6; abundance: -; d_gene: -; j_gene: TRBJ1-2
CDR3nt: TGTGCCAGCAAACGGGGAGGCCAAGAGACCCAGTACTTC; CDR3aa: CASKRGGQETQYF; v_gene: TRBV6-2/TRBV6-3; abundance: many; d_gene: -; j_gene: TRBJ2-5
CDR3nt: TGTGCCAGCAGCCCCGAAGTTGGAAACATTCAGTACTTC; CDR3aa: CASSPEVGNIQYF; v_gene: TRBV4-2; abundance: -; d_gene: -; j_gene: TRBJ2-4
CDR3nt: TGTGCCAGCAGCCTCTCCCCGGGACTCCGCTCCTACAATGAGCAGTTCTTC; CDR3aa: CASSLSPGLRSYNEQFF; v_gene: TRBV3-1; abundance: few; d_gene: -; j_gene: TRBJ2-1
CDR3nt: TGTGCCTCCAGCGCGGGAGTTACCTACGAGCAGTACTTC; CDR3aa: CASSAGVTYEQYF; v_gene: TRBV6-1; abundance: -; d_gene: TRBD2; j_gene: TRBJ2-7
CDR3nt: TGTGCCACCAGTGCAGGACGGGAGACCCAGTACTTC; CDR3aa: CATSAGRETQYF; v_gene: TRBV24-1; abundance: -; d_gene: -; j_gene: TRBJ2-5
CDR3nt: TGTGCCACCAGTGATTGGAGGGGTATAGGAGCTTTCTTT; CDR3aa: CATSDWRGIGAFF; v_gene: TRBV24-1; abundance: few; d_gene: -; j_gene: TRBJ1-1
CDR3nt: TGTGCCAGCAGCTTACTCCTGGGGGGGACCTACGAGCAGTACTTC; CDR3aa: CASSLLLGGTYEQYF; v_gene: TRBV7-8; abundance: -; d_gene: TRBD2; j_gene: TRBJ2-7
CDR3nt: TGTGCCGGAGACGGGACAGGGGGTGGCACCGGGGAGCTGTTTTTT; CDR3aa: CAGDGTGGGTGELFF; v_gene: TRBV12-3/TRBV12-4; abundance: few; d_gene: TRBD1; j_gene: TRBJ2-2
CDR3nt: TGTGCCAGCAGTGAACGGGAGCGGGAGGGCACAGATACGCAGTATTTT; CDR3aa: CASSEREREGTDTQYF; v_gene: TRBV25-1; abundance: few; d_gene: TRBD2; j_gene: TRBJ2-3
CDR3nt: TGTGCCAGTAATCTAGCGGGAGCCTACGAGCAGTACTTC; CDR3aa: CASNLAGAYEQYF; v_gene: TRBV28; abundance: many; d_gene: TRBD2; j_gene: TRBJ2-7
CDR3nt: TGTGCCAGCAGCTTGAGACAGGGGGCGGGAGATACGCAGTATTTT; CDR3aa: CASSLRQGAGDTQYF; v_gene: TRBV11-2; abundance: many; d_gene: TRBD1; j_gene: TRBJ2-3
CDR3nt: TGTGCCAGCTCTCGACAGGGGCCAAACACCGGGGAGCTGTTTTTT; CDR3aa: CASSRQGPNTGELFF; v_gene: TRBV18; abundance: -; d_gene: TRBD1; j_gene: TRBJ2-2
CDR3nt: TGCGCCAGCAGCTTAAGCGGGAGTGAAGAGACCCAGTACTTC; CDR3aa: CASSLSGSEETQYF; v_gene: TRBV5-1; abundance: many; d_gene: TRBD2; j_gene: TRBJ2-5
CDR3nt: TGCGCCAGCAGCTTGGGGCCCGAAGGTAGTCAGCCCCAGCATTTT; CDR3aa: CASSLGPEGSQPQHF; v_gene: TRBV5-1; abundance: many; d_gene: -; j_gene: TRBJ1-5
CDR3nt: TGTGCCAGTAGTAAACTCGGGATTAGCGGGAGGCCTAACTCCTACAATGAGCAGTTCTTC; CDR3aa: CASSKLGISGRPNSYNEQFF; v_gene: TRBV19; abundance: -; d_gene: TRBD2; j_gene: TRBJ2-1
CDR3nt: TGTGCCAGCAGCGTAGGAGGCAGTCCCAACACTGAAGCTTTCTTT; CDR3aa: CASSVGGSPNTEAFF; v_gene: TRBV9; abundance: many; d_gene: -; j_gene: TRBJ1-1
CDR3nt: TGTGCCACCACCACGGGACTAGCGACAAATGAGCAGTTCTTC; CDR3aa: CATTTGLATNEQFF; v_gene: TRBV24-1; abundance: many; d_gene: TRBD2; j_gene: TRBJ2-1
CDR3nt: TGCAGCGTGTTGACGGGACTTCCGAACACTGAAGCTTTCTTT; CDR3aa: CSVLTGLPNTEAFF; v_gene: TRBV29-1; abundance: -; d_gene: -; j_gene: TRBJ1-1
CDR3nt: TGTGCCAGCAGTTACCGGGACAAGACAGATACGCAGTATTTT; CDR3aa: CASSYRDKTDTQYF; v_gene: TRBV6-2/TRBV6-3; abundance: -; d_gene: -; j_gene: TRBJ2-3
CDR3nt: TGCAGTGCCCGCGGGCACACCGGGGAGCTGTTTTTT; CDR3aa: CSARGHTGELFF; v_gene: TRBV20-1; abundance: few; d_gene: -; j_gene: TRBJ2-2
CDR3nt: TGTGCCAGCACCCTTCCGGGAACCCCCAATGAGCAGTTCTTC; CDR3aa: CASTLPGTPNEQFF; v_gene: TRBV28; abundance: many; d_gene: -; j_gene: TRBJ2-1